Listed below are T cell receptor beta chains from one sample, sequenced in a study of blood T cell repertoires in COVID-19. Sequencing was performed with immunoSEQ multiplex PCR; in TCRdb, only in-frame clones are kept and a portion is missing. The sample lists roughly 250,000 clones; about 89% were seen once. The sequenced sample consisted of peripheral blood. The receptors were gathered from a man under 40 with acute or convalescent COVID-19. The CDR3 runs from the conserved cysteine through the conserved F or W. Fields, in order: V gene, clone size, J gene, D gene, CDR3 protein, CDR3 DNA. D genes are given only for firm matches. Clone size, where shown, is once, few, many, or a class for clones that have expanded.

TRBV19	-	TRBJ1-3	-	CASSIQAGGSGNTIYF	TGTGCCAGTAGTATCCAGGCGGGGGGCTCTGGAAACACCATATATTTT
TRBV15	-	TRBJ2-7	-	CATSRGGAIYEQYF	TGTGCCACCAGCAGAGGCGGGGCTATCTACGAGCAGTACTTC
TRBV28	-	TRBJ2-7	TRBD1	CASKQQGAKSYEQYF	TGTGCCAGCAAGCAACAGGGGGCAAAGTCATACGAGCAGTACTTC
TRBV19	-	TRBJ1-5	TRBD1	CASSVPLGTVLSYSNQPQHF	TGTGCCAGTAGTGTTCCGTTGGGGACAGTCCTAAGCTATAGCAATCAGCCCCAGCATTTT
TRBV19	few	TRBJ1-4	TRBD1	CASSIRASGGGKLFF	TGTGCCAGTAGTATAAGAGCGTCAGGGGGCGGGAAACTGTTTTTT
TRBV29-1	-	TRBJ2-7	TRBD1	CSVADRGRSYEQYF	TGCAGCGTGGCTGACAGGGGTCGATCCTACGAGCAGTACTTC
TRBV6-5	-	TRBJ2-5	TRBD1	CASRRQGQETQYF	TGTGCCAGCAGGCGACAGGGGCAAGAGACCCAGTACTTC
TRBV7-8	few	TRBJ1-5	-	CASSGGGLVSNQPQHF	TGTGCCAGCAGCGGGGGGGGGCTCGTGAGCAATCAGCCCCAGCATTTT
TRBV4-2	once	TRBJ2-5	-	CASSRNLDPKETQYF	TGTGCCAGCAGCCGCAATCTAGATCCAAAAGAGACCCAGTACTTC
TRBV2	-	TRBJ1-1	-	CASRGTRFTTEAFF	TGTGCCAGCAGGGGCACACGGTTTACCACTGAAGCTTTCTTT
TRBV2	-	TRBJ2-7	-	CASRIEGYEQYF	TGTGCCAGCAGAATTGAGGGCTACGAGCAGTACTTC
TRBV6-5	-	TRBJ1-2	-	CASTPQGNGYTF	TGTGCCAGCACTCCACAGGGCAATGGCTACACCTTC
TRBV19	-	TRBJ2-7	-	CASSIGLSEQYF	TGTGCCAGTAGTATTGGACTCTCCGAGCAGTACTTC
TRBV19	-	TRBJ2-7	-	CASSVPGMGFYEQYF	TGTGCCAGTAGTGTACCGGGAATGGGGTTCTACGAGCAGTACTTC
TRBV28	-	TRBJ1-2	-	CASSLIARKYYTF	TGTGCCAGCAGTTTAATCGCCAGGAAATACTACACCTTC
TRBV11-2	-	TRBJ2-5	TRBD1	CASNEPRGTGEETQYF	TGTGCCAGCAACGAACCGCGGGGGACAGGGGAAGAGACCCAGTACTTC
TRBV30	-	TRBJ2-2	TRBD1	CALSSGQGVTGELFF	TGTGCCTTAAGTTCCGGACAGGGGGTAACCGGGGAGCTGTTTTTT
TRBV5-1	-	TRBJ2-5	TRBD2	CASSLLAGGGQETQYF	TGCGCCAGCAGCTTGTTAGCGGGGGGTGGACAAGAGACCCAGTACTTC
TRBV5-4	-	TRBJ1-1	-	CASSLDRDGAFF	TGTGCCAGCAGCTTAGATCGGGATGGAGCTTTCTTT
TRBV28	-	TRBJ2-5	TRBD1	CASSVGTGEETQYF	TGTGCCAGCAGTGTAGGGACAGGGGAAGAGACCCAGTACTTC
TRBV19	-	TRBJ1-2	-	CASSSDSLARVYGYTF	TGTGCCAGTAGTTCGGACAGCCTAGCCAGGGTCTATGGCTACACCTTC
TRBV6-5	-	TRBJ1-6	-	CASSRLTDGNSPLHF	TGTGCCAGCAGCAGACTCACCGACGGTAATTCACCCCTCCACTTT
TRBV30	-	TRBJ1-4	-	CAWSLTSDRSNEKLFF	TGTGCCTGGAGTCTAACCTCGGACAGATCTAATGAAAAACTGTTTTTT
TRBV5-4	-	TRBJ2-1	-	CASSLSSYTYNEQFF	TGTGCCAGCAGCTTGTCAAGCTATACCTACAATGAGCAGTTCTTC
TRBV12-5	-	TRBJ2-2	TRBD2	CASGFGGGNTGELFF	TGTGCTAGTGGTTTTGGGGGGGGTAACACCGGGGAGCTGTTTTTT
TRBV2	-	TRBJ1-2	TRBD1	CASSEGQGARGYTF	TGTGCCAGCAGTGAAGGGCAGGGGGCTAGGGGCTACACCTTC
TRBV5-1	-	TRBJ1-4	TRBD1	CASSLKGAGEKLFF	TGCGCCAGCAGCTTGAAGGGGGCTGGGGAAAAACTGTTTTTT
TRBV5-1	-	TRBJ1-2	TRBD1	CASSWDRGYGYTF	TGCGCCAGCAGCTGGGACAGGGGTTATGGCTACACCTTC
TRBV28	-	TRBJ2-1	-	CASSLGRNEQFF	TGTGCCAGCAGTTTAGGGCGCAATGAGCAGTTCTTC
TRBV28	-	TRBJ1-5	TRBD1	CASSPRQGTQPQHF	TGTGCCAGCAGTCCACGACAGGGTACACAGCCCCAGCATTTT
TRBV7-9	few	TRBJ1-5	TRBD1	CASSSGTGGTISNQPQHF	TGTGCCAGCAGCTCCGGGACAGGGGGGACAATTAGCAATCAGCCCCAGCATTTT
TRBV4-1	-	TRBJ1-6	-	CASSRQEVQGSSSPLHF	TGCGCCAGCAGCCGCCAAGAGGTACAGGGATCAAGTTCACCCCTCCACTTT
TRBV30	-	TRBJ1-4	-	CAWSPPPRGVGEKLFF	TGTGCCTGGAGTCCGCCCCCCAGGGGAGTGGGTGAAAAACTGTTTTTT
TRBV10-3	-	TRBJ2-7	-	CAISPELNEQYF	TGTGCCATCAGTCCCGAACTCAACGAGCAGTACTTC
TRBV5-6	-	TRBJ2-3	TRBD1	CASSFGGTGLTDTQYF	TGTGCCAGCAGCTTTGGCGGGACAGGGTTGACAGATACGCAGTATTTT
TRBV3-1/TRBV3-2	-	TRBJ2-2	-	CASSHWGLDTGELFF	TGTGCCAGCAGCCATTGGGGCCTGGACACCGGGGAGCTGTTTTTT
TRBV19	-	TRBJ1-2	-	CASSIARGNYGYTF	TGTGCCAGTAGTATCGCCCGGGGAAACTATGGCTACACCTTC
TRBV18	-	TRBJ2-2	-	CASSPPGLKITGELFF	TGTGCCAGCTCACCACCAGGACTGAAGATCACCGGGGAGCTGTTTTTT
TRBV6-5	-	TRBJ1-2	-	CASSTALALNYGYTF	TGTGCCAGCAGTACCGCCCTGGCCTTAAACTATGGCTACACCTTC
TRBV2	-	TRBJ2-3	-	CASSVLGQDTQYF	TGTGCCAGCAGTGTTCTGGGGCAAGATACGCAGTATTTT
TRBV6-1	-	TRBJ1-3	-	CASSGRETASGNTIYF	TGTGCCAGCAGTGGCCGGGAGACAGCTTCTGGAAACACCATATATTTT
TRBV6-5	-	TRBJ2-7	-	CASSPRDSQIGEQYF	TGTGCCAGCAGTCCCCGGGACTCCCAAATCGGGGAGCAGTACTTC
TRBV6-4	once	TRBJ2-1	TRBD2	CASRGGTSQREQFF	TGTGCCAGCAGGGGGGGGACTAGCCAACGTGAGCAGTTCTTC
TRBV7-8	-	TRBJ2-7	-	CASSREQGSAYEQYF	TGTGCCAGCAGCCGAGAACAGGGTAGTGCCTACGAGCAGTACTTC
TRBV10-1	-	TRBJ2-2	TRBD2	CASRLAGNTGELFF	TGCGCCAGCCGACTAGCGGGAAACACCGGGGAGCTGTTTTTT
TRBV20-1	-	TRBJ2-7	TRBD2	CSASYLAGVDEQYF	TGCAGTGCTAGTTATCTAGCGGGAGTAGACGAGCAGTACTTC
TRBV7-9	-	TRBJ2-1	-	CASSRYGGLPVHNEQFF	TGTGCCAGCAGCCGTTATGGGGGACTGCCGGTTCACAATGAGCAGTTCTTC
TRBV14	-	TRBJ2-1	-	CASSQVVALTYNEQFF	TGTGCCAGCAGCCAAGTTGTGGCTCTCACCTACAATGAGCAGTTCTTC
TRBV2	-	TRBJ2-1	TRBD2	CASTLRLADGGEQFF	TGTGCCAGCACCCTAAGACTAGCGGATGGGGGTGAGCAGTTCTTC
TRBV6-1	-	TRBJ2-7	-	CASSEWGAQQYF	TGTGCCAGCAGTGAATGGGGAGCCCAGCAGTACTTC
TRBV10-2	few	TRBJ1-2	TRBD1	CASSETGAGDYGYTF	TGCGCCAGCAGTGAGACAGGGGCTGGCGACTATGGCTACACCTTC
TRBV19	-	TRBJ1-3	TRBD1	CASSIFSGTGGNTIYF	TGTGCCAGTAGTATCTTCTCTGGGACAGGAGGAAACACCATATATTTT
TRBV6-5	-	TRBJ1-1	-	CASSYSKGTYEAFF	TGTGCCAGCAGTTACTCGAAAGGGACATACGAAGCTTTCTTT
TRBV7-9	-	TRBJ2-2	-	CATPRGQNTGELFF	TGTGCCACACCCCGGGGACAAAACACCGGGGAGCTGTTTTTT
TRBV30	-	TRBJ2-5	-	CAWSAYQETQYF	TGTGCCTGGAGTGCATACCAAGAGACCCAGTACTTC
TRBV28	-	TRBJ2-7	-	CASSLYFYEQYF	TGTGCCAGCAGTTTGTACTTCTACGAGCAGTACTTC
TRBV5-1	-	TRBJ2-1	-	CASSSYYRDEQFF	TGCGCCAGCAGCTCCTACTACAGGGACGAGCAGTTCTTC
TRBV9	-	TRBJ2-3	-	CASSEIAGRSTDTQYF	TGTGCCAGCAGCGAGATTGCGGGGAGGAGCACAGATACGCAGTATTTT
TRBV11-2	-	TRBJ2-7	TRBD1	CASSLGQGATYF	TGTGCCAGCAGCTTAGGTCAGGGGGCGACGTACTTC
TRBV7-9	-	TRBJ2-3	-	CASSLDGTSTDTQYF	TGTGCCAGCAGCTTAGACGGGACTAGCACAGATACGCAGTATTTT